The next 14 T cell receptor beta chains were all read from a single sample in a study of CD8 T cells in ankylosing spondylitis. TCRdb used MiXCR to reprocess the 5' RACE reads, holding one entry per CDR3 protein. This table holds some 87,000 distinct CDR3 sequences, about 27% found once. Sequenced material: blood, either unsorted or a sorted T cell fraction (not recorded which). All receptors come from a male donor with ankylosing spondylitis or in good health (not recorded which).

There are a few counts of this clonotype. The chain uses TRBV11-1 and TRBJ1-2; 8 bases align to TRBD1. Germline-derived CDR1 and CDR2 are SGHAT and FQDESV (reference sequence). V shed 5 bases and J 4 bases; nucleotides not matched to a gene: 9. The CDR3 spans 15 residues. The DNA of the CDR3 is TGTGCCAGCAGCCCGGGGACAGGAGGCCTCTATGGCTACACCTTC. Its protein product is CASSPGTGGLYGYTF.

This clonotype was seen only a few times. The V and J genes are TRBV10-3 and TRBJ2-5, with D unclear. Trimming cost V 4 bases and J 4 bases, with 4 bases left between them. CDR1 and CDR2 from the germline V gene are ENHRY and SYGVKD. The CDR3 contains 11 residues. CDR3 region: CAISGGETQYF. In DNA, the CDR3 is TGTGCCATCAGTGGGGGAGAGACCCAGTACTTC.

The CDR3 DNA reads as TGTGCCAGCAGCTTAGATTGGCCGGGGGGCGCAGATACGCAGTATTTT. This sequence encodes CASSLDWPGGADTQYF. This chain links TRBV7-2 with TRBJ2-3; perhaps TRBD2 as D (7 bases). Between the trimmed V and J ends, which lost 1 base and 4 bases, there was a span of 15 bases. CDR3 length: 16 residues. Germline V gene data show CDR1 as SGHTA and CDR2 as FQGNSA.

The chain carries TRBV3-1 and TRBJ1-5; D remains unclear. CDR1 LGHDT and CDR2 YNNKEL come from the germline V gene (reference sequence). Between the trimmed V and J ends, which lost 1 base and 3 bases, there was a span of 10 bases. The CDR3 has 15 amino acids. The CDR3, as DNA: TGTGCCAGCAGCCAAGGAGATTGGAACAATCAGCCCCAGCATTTT. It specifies CASSQGDWNNQPQHF.

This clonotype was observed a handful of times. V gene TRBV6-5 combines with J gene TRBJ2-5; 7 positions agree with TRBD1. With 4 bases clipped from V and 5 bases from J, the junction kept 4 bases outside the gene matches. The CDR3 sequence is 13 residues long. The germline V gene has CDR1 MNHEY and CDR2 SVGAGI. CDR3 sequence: CASSWTGLETQYF. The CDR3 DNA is TGTGCCAGCAGTTGGACAGGTTTGGAGACCCAGTACTTC.

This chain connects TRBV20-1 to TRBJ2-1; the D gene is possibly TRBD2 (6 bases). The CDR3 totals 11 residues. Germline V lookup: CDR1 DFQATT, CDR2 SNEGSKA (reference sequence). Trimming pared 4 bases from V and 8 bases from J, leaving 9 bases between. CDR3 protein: CSATGGDEQFF. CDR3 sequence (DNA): TGCAGTGCTACCGGGGGTGATGAGCAGTTCTTC.

The CDR3 spells CASSQRTGENYGYTF. CDR3 in DNA: TGTGCCAGCTCACAACGGACAGGGGAGAACTATGGCTACACCTTC. The chain combines TRBV18 with TRBJ1-2; 9 nucleotides align to TRBD1. The CDR3 is 15 residues long. With 4 bases clipped from V and 2 bases from J, the junction kept 5 bases outside the gene matches. The germline V gene has CDR1 KGHSH and CDR2 LQKENI.

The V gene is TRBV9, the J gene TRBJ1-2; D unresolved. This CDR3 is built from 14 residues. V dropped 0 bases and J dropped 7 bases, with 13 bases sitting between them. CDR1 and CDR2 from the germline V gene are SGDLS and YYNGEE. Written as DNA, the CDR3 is TGTGCCAGCAGCGTAGACGGGGTAAGAAGTGGCTACACCTTC. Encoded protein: CASSVDGVRSGYTF.

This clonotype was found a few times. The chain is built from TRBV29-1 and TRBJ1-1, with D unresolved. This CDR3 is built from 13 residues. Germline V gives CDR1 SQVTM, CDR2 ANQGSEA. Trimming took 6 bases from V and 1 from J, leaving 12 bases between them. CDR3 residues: CSVEGNSNTEAFF. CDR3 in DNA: TGCAGCGTGGAGGGTAATTCGAACACTGAAGCTTTCTTT.

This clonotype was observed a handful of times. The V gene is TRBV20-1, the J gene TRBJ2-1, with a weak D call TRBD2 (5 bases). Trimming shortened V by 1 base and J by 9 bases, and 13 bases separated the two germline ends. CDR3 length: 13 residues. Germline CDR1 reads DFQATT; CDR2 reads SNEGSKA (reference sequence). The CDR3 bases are TGCAGTGCTAGAGTGTCTAGCTGGGGTGAGCAGTTCTTC. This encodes CSARVSSWGEQFF.

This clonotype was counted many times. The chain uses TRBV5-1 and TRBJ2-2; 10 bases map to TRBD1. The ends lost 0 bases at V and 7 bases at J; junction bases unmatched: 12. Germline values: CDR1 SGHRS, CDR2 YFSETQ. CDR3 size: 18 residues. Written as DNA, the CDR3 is TGCGCCAGCAGCTTGGCCGATAACTGGACAGGGGGTGTCGGGGAGCTGTTTTTT. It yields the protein CASSLADNWTGGVGELFF.

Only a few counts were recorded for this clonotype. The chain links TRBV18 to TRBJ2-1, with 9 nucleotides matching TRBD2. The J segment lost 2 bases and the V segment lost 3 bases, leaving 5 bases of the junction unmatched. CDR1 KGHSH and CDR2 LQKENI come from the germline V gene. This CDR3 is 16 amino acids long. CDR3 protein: CASSPSSGVAYNEQFF. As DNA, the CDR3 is TGTGCCAGCTCACCTTCTAGCGGGGTCGCCTACAATGAGCAGTTCTTC.

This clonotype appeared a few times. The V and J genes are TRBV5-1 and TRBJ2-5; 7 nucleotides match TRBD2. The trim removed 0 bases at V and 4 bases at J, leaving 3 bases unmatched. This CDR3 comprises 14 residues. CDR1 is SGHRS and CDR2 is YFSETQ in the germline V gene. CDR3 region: CASSLDPGGETQYF. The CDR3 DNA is TGCGCCAGCAGCTTGGACCCGGGAGGAGAGACCCAGTACTTC.

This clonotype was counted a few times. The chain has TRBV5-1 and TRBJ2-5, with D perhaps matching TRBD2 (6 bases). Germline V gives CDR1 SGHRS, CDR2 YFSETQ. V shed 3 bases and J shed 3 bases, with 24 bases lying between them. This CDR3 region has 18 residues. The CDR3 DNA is TGCGCCAGCAGCTCGTGGATACAAACTAGCCCCACCAAAGAGACCCAGTACTTC. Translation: CASSSWIQTSPTKETQYF.